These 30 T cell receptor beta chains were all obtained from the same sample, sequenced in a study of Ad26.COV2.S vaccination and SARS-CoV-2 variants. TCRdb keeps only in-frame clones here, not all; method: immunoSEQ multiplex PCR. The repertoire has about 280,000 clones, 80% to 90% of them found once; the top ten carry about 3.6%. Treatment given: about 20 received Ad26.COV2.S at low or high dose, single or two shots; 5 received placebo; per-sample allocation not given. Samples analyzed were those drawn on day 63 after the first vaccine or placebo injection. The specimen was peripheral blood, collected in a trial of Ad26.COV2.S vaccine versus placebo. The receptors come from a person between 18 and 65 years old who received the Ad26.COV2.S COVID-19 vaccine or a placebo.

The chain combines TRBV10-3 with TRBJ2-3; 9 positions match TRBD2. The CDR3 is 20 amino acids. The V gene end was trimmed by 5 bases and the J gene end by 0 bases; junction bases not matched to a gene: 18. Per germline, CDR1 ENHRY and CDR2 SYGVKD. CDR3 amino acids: CAISRRTSGGLGISTDTQYF. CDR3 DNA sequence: TGTGCCATCAGTCGTAGAACCAGCGGGGGGCTCGGGATTAGCACAGATACGCAGTATTTT.

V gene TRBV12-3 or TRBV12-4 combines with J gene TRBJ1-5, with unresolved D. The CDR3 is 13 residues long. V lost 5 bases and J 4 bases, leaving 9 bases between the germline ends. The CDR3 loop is CASSGLKNQPQHF. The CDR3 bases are TGTGCCAGCAGTGGATTGAAAAATCAGCCCCAGCATTTT.

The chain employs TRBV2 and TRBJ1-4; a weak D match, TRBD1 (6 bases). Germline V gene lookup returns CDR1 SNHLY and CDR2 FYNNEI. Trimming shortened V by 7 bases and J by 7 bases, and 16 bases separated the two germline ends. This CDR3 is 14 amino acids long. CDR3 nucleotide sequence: TGTGCCAGCACCGGGCAGGGGAGGAGTGAAAAACTGTTTTTT. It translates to CASTGQGRSEKLFF.

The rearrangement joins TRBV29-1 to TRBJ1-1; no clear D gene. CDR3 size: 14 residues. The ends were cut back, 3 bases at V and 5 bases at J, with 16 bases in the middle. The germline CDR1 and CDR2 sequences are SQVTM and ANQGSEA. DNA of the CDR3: TGCAGCGTTGACGTATCACGCACCGGAACTGAAGCTTTCTTT. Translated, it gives CSVDVSRTGTEAFF.

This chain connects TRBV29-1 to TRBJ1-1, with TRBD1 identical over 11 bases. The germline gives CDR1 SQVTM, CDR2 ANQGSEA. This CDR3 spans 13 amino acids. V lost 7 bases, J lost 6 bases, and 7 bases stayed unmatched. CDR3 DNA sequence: TGCAGCGGTACCGGGACAGGGGGAGCTGAAGCTTTCTTT. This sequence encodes CSGTGTGGAEAFF.

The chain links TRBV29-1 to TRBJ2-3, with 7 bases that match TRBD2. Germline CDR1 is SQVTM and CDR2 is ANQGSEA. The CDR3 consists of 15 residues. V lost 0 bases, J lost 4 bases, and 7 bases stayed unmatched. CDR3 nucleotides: TGCAGCGTTGAAGAGAACGGGAGGTGGGCAGATACGCAGTATTTT. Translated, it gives CSVEENGRWADTQYF.

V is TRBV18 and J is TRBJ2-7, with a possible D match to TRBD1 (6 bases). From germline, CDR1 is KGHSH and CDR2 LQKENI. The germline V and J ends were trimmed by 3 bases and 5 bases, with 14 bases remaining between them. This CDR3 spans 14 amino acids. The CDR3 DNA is TGTGCCAGCTCACCTACCCGAGGGGGTCACGAGCAGTACTTC. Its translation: CASSPTRGGHEQYF.

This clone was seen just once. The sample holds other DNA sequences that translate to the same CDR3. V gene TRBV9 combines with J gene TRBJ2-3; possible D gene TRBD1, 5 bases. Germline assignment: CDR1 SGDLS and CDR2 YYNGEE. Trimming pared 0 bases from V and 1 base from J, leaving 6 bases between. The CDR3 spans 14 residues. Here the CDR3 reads CASSVEGGTDTQYF. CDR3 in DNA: TGTGCCAGCAGCGTAGAAGGGGGCACAGATACGCAGTATTTT.

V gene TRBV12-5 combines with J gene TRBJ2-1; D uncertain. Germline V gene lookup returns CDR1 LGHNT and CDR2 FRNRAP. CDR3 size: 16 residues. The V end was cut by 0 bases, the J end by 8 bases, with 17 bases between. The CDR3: CASGLVSYRISHEQFF. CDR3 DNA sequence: TGTGCTAGTGGTTTGGTATCATATAGGATATCCCATGAGCAGTTCTTC.

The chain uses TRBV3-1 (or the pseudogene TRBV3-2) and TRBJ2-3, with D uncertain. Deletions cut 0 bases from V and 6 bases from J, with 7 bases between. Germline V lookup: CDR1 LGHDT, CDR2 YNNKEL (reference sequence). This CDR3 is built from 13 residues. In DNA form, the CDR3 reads TGTGCCAGCAGCCAAGATAGATGGGATACGCAGTATTTT. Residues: CASSQDRWDTQYF.

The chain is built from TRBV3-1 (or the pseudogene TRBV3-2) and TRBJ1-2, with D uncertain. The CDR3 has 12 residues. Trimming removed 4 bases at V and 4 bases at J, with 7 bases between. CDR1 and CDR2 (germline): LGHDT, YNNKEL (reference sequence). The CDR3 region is CASSPGGYGYTF. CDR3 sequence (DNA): TGTGCCAGCAGCCCCGGAGGCTATGGCTACACCTTC.

The CDR3 DNA sequence: TGTGCCAGCTCCCCCGGGGGGGACAATGAGCAGTTCTTC. It encodes CASSPGGDNEQFF. V usage is TRBV9 and J usage is TRBJ2-1; 8 bases line up with TRBD2. Unmatched junction bases numbered 5, after V lost 7 bases and J lost 5 bases. The germline V gene encodes CDR1 SGDLS and CDR2 YYNGEE. This CDR3 contains 13 residues.

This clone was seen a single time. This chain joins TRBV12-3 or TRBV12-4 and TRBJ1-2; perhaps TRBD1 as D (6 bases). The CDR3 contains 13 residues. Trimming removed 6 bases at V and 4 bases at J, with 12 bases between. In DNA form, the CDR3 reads TGTGCCAGCAGACAGAGGGGGTCCTATGGCTACACCTTC. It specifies CASRQRGSYGYTF.

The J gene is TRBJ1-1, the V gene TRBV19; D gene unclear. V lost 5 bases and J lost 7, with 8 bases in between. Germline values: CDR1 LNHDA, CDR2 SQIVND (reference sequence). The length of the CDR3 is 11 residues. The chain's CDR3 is CASSLAGEAFF. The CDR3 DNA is TGTGCCAGTAGTTTGGCCGGTGAAGCTTTCTTT. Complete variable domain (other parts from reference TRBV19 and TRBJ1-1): DGGITQSPKYLFRKEGQNVTLSCEQNLNHDAMYWYRQDPGQGLRLIYYSQIVNDFQKGDIAEGYSVSREKKESFPLTVTSAQKNPTAFYLCASSLAGEAFFGQGTRLTVV.

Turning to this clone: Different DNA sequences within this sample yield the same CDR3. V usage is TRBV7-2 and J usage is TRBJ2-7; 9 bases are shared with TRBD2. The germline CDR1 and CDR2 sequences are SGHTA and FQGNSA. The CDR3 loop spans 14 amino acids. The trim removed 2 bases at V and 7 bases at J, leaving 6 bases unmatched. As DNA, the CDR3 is TGTGCCAGCAGCTTAATGCGCGGGAGGGGTGAGCAGTACTTC. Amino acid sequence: CASSLMRGRGEQYF.

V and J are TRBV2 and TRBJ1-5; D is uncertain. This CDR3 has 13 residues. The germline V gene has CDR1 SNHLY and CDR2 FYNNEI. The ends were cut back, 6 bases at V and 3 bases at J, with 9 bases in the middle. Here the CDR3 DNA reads TGTGCCAGCAGGCGGCAGAACAATCAGCCCCAGCATTTT. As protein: CASRRQNNQPQHF.

CDR3 nucleotide sequence: TGTGCCAGCAGGACAGGGGACAGGGCTAGCAATCAGCCCCAGCATTTT. This translates into CASRTGDRASNQPQHF. V is TRBV2 and J is TRBJ1-5, with 9 bases lining up with TRBD1. J gave up 0 bases and V 6 bases, and 6 bases lay outside the gene matches. The germline V gene has CDR1 SNHLY and CDR2 FYNNEI. The CDR3 loop spans 16 amino acids.

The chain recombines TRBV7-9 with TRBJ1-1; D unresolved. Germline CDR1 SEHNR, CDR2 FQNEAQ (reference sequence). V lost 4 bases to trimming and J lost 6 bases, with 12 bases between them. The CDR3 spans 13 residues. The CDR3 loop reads CASSSGLLAEAFF. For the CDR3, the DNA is TGTGCCAGCAGCTCCGGACTTTTAGCTGAAGCTTTCTTT.

The CDR3 region is CASSEDRLNTEAFF. For the CDR3, the DNA is TGTGCCAGCAGTGAAGACCGTTTGAACACTGAAGCTTTCTTT. The chain has TRBV6-1 and TRBJ1-1; the D is unclear. V lost 1 base and J lost 0, with 6 bases in between. The CDR3 is 14 amino acids. Per the germline V gene, CDR1 is MNHNS and CDR2 is SASEGT.

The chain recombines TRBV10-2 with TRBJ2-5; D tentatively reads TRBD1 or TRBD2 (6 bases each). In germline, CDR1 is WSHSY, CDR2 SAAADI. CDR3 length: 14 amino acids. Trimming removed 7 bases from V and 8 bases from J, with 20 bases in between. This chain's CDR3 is CASKGVGGLITQYF. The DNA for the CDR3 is TGCGCCAGCAAGGGAGTTGGGGGGCTAATAACCCAGTACTTC.

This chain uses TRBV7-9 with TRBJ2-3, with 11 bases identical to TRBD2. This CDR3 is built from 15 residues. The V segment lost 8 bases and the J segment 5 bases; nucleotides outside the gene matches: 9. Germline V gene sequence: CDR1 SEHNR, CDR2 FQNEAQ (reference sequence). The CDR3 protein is CASGLLAGGLDTQYF. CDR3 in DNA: TGTGCCAGCGGCCTCCTAGCGGGAGGATTAGATACGCAGTATTTT.

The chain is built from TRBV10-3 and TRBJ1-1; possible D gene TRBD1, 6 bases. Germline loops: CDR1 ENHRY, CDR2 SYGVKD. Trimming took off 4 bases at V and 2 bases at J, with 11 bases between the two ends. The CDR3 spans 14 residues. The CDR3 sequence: CAISGGGPNTEAFF. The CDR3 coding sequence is TGTGCCATCAGTGGGGGGGGGCCCAACACTGAAGCTTTCTTT.

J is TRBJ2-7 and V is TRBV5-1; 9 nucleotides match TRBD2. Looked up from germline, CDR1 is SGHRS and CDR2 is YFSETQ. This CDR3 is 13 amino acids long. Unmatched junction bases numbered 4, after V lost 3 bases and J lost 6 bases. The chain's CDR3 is CASSYSGRTEQYF. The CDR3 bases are TGCGCCAGCAGCTATAGCGGGAGAACCGAGCAGTACTTC.

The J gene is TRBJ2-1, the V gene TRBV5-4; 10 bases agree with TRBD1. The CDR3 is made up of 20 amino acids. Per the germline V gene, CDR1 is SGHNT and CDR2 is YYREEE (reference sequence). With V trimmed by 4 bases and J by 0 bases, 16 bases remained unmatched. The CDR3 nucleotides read TGTGCCAGCAGCAAGAAATTGACAGGGGGCGGCCCGAGCTCCTACAATGAGCAGTTCTTC. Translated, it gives CASSKKLTGGGPSSYNEQFF.

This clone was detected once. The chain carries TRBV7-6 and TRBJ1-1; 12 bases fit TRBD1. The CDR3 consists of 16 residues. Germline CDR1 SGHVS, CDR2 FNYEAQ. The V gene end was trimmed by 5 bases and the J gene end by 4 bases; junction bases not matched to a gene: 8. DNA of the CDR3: TGTGCCAGCAGCCCAGGGACAGGGGGCGGTGGCACTGAAGCTTTCTTT. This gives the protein CASSPGTGGGGTEAFF.

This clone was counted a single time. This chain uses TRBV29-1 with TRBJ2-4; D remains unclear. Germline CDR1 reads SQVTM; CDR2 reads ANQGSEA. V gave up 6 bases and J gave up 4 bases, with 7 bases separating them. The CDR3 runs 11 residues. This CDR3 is CSVKQKNIQYF. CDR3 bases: TGCAGCGTGAAACAGAAAAACATTCAGTACTTC.

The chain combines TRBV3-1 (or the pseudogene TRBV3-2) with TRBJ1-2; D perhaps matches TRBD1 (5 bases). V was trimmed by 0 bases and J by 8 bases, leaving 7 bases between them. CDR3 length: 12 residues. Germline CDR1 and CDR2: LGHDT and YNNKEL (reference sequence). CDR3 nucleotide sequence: TGTGCCAGCAGCCAAGATAAGGGGGGCTACACCTTC. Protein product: CASSQDKGGYTF.

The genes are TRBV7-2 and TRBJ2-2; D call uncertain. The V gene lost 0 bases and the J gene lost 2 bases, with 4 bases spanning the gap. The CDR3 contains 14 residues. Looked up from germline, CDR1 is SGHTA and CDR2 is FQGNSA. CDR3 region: CASSLASNTGELFF. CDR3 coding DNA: TGTGCCAGCAGCTTAGCCTCCAACACCGGGGAGCTGTTTTTT.

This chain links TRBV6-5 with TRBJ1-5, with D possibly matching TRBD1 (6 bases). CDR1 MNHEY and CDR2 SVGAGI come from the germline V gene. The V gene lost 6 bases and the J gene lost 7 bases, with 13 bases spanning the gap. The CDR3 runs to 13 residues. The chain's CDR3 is CASRPTGGQPQHF. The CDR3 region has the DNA TGTGCCAGCAGACCGACAGGAGGGCAGCCCCAGCATTTT.

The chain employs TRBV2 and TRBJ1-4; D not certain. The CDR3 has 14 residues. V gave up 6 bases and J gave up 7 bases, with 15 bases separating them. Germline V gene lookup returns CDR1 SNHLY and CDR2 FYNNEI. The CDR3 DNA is TGTGCCAGCAGCCAGGCGGTAAAGGGTGAAAAACTGTTTTTT. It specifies CASSQAVKGEKLFF.